The 8 T cell receptor beta chains listed next were all sequenced from one sample in a study of shared clonotypes between healthy human individuals. TCRdb's table, derived via immunoSEQ multiplex PCR, lists solely in-frame clones and lacks some. The sample contains about 2.3 million clones, over 85% of which appear only once. The sample comprised naive CD4+ T cells from PBMCs. Subset here: CD45RA+ positively selected. The receptor source for this set is a man aged 18 to 30 in good health. Some clones in this sample may be carry-over from other donors' samples.

The chain carries TRBV7-9 and TRBJ1-3; the match to TRBD1 covers 10 bases. The CDR3 runs 18 residues. Germline lookup yields CDR1 SEHNR and CDR2 FQNEAQ (reference sequence). V shed 6 bases and J 0 bases; nucleotides not matched to a gene: 11. The CDR3 is CASRPRDRGDISGNTIYF. CDR3 in DNA: TGTGCCAGCAGACCACGGGACAGGGGCGACATCTCTGGAAACACCATATATTTT.

The V and J genes are TRBV27 and TRBJ2-1; no clear D. CDR3 length: 13 amino acids. The V end lost 3 bases, the J end lost 4 bases, and 7 bases lay between the germline ends. Germline V gene data show CDR1 as MNHEY and CDR2 as SMNVEV (reference sequence). The CDR3 protein is CASSLIGYNEQFF. The DNA for the CDR3 is TGTGCCAGCAGTTTGATCGGTTACAATGAGCAGTTCTTC.

The gene calls are TRBV30 and TRBJ1-6; 10 bases match TRBD1. The V gene end was trimmed by 8 bases and the J gene end by 6 bases; junction bases not matched to a gene: 10. The CDR3 runs 15 residues. CDR1 is GTSNPN and CDR2 is SVGIG in the germline V gene (reference sequence). CDR3 nucleotides: TGTGCCCCCGAGAGGGGGGACAGGGGTAATTCACCCCTCCACTTT. Its protein is CAPERGDRGNSPLHF.

V gene TRBV4-1 combines with J gene TRBJ1-4; the D gene is possibly TRBD1 (5 bases). Germline loops: CDR1 MGHRA, CDR2 YSYEKL. This CDR3 spans 14 amino acids. V lost 4 bases to trimming and J lost 5 bases, with 11 bases between them. The CDR3 protein is CASSRYRDNEKLFF. For the CDR3, the DNA is TGCGCCAGCAGCCGGTACCGGGACAATGAAAAACTGTTTTTT.

The chain recombines TRBV7-2 with TRBJ2-3, with 13 bases fitting TRBD2. Germline trimming cut 11 bases from V and 4 bases from J; bases unmatched to any gene: 9. This CDR3 is 15 amino acids long. Germline CDR1 is SGHTA and CDR2 is FQGNSA. The CDR3 loop is CAVRRTSGSADTQYF. The CDR3 bases are TGTGCCGTCAGAAGGACTAGCGGGAGTGCAGATACGCAGTATTTT.

The V call is TRBV5-1, the J call TRBJ2-1; 11 nucleotides match TRBD2. The CDR3 runs to 16 residues. In germline, CDR1 is SGHRS, CDR2 YFSETQ. With 0 bases clipped from V and 8 bases from J, the junction kept 7 bases outside the gene matches. CDR3 sequence (DNA): TGCGCCAGCAGCTTGGAGGGTAGCGGGAGGGCCCATGAGCAGTTCTTC. Translation: CASSLEGSGRAHEQFF.

The table lists this clone with a count of one. Other DNA variants within this sample encode the same CDR3. This sequence joins TRBV29-1 and TRBJ2-7; 7 bases map to TRBD1. The CDR3 runs 13 residues. The V gene's germline CDR1 is SQVTM and CDR2 ANQGSEA. Trimming cost V 6 bases and J 2 bases; bases outside gene matches: 7. As DNA, the CDR3 is TGCAGCGTAGCCGGGACAGTTACCTACGAGCAGTACTTC. It specifies CSVAGTVTYEQYF.

The rearrangement uses TRBV29-1 and TRBJ1-5; D is perhaps TRBD1 (5 bases). V was cut by 4 bases and J by 6 bases, with 10 bases left in between. CDR3 length equals 12 residues. Germline values: CDR1 SQVTM, CDR2 ANQGSEA. The CDR3: CSVGGGSQPQHF. The CDR3 DNA follows: TGCAGCGTTGGGGGGGGGAGTCAGCCCCAGCATTTT.